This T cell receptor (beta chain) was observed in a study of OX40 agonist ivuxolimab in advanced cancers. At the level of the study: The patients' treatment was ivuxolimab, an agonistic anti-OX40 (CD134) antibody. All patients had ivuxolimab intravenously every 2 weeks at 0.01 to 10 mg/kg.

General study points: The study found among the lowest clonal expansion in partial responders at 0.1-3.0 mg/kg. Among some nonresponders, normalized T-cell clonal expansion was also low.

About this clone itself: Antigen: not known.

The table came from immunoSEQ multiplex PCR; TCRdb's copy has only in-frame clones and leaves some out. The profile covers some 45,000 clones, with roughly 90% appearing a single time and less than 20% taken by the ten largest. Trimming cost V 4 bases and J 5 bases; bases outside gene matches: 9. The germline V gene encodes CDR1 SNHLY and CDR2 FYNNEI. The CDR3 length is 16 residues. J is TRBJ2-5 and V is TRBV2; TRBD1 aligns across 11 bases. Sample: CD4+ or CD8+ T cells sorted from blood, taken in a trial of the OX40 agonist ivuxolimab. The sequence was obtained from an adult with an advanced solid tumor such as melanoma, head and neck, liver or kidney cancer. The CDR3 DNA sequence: TGTGCCAGCAGTGGTTTAGGACAGGGGGCGCGGGAGACCCAGTACTTC. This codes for CASSGLGQGARETQYF.